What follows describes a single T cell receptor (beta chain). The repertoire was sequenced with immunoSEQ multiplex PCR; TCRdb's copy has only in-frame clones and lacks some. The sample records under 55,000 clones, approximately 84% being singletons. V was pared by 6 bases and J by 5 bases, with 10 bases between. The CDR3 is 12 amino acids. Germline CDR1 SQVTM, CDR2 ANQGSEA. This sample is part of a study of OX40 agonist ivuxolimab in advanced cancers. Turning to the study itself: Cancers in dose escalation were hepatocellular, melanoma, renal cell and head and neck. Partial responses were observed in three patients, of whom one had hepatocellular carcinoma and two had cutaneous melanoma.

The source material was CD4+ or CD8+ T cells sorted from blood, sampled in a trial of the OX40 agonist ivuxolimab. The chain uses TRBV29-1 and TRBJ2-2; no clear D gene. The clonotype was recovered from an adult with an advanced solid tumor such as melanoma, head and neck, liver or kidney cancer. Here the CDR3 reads CSVETRTGELFF. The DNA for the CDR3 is TGCAGCGTAGAGACGAGGACCGGGGAGCTGTTTTTT.